The sequence of this T cell receptor beta chain was determined in a study of T cells expressing NK-cell markers. Study-wide findings and caveats: Questions lingered over whether expanded NKG2C+ T cell clones were HCMV-specific.

In terms of frequency, this clonotype is medium-sized (0.01 to 0.1%). The antigen is unknown. The CDR3 is 14 amino acids. CDR1 and CDR2 (germline): SGHRS, YFSETQ. TCRdb reprocessed the 5' RACE reads, with one entry per CDR3 protein and no DNA. This listing includes thousands of distinct CDR3 sequences. V and J are TRBV5-1 and TRBJ2-2. The TCR comes from a man aged 18 to 29 in good health. Sequenced material: blood T cells: a sorted CD56 or NKG2C T cell subset, CD4+ or CD8+ T cells, or bulk PBMC T cells (not recorded which). This CDR3 is CASREEFGTGELFF.